A single sample gave rise to the 18 T cell receptor beta chains below, sequenced in a study of beta chain features in type 1 diabetes (dated by TCRdb to the late 2010s). The study at large found these results: Type 1 diabetes patients showed a moderate but significant shortening of TCRB CDR3 length in all four CD4+ subsets.

These receptors lack a known antigen. Library creation used the immunoSEQ multiplex PCR assay. The High Capacity cDNA Reverse Transcription Kit was used to reverse transcribe all of the isolated RNA, meaning that expressed TCRB transcripts were what got sequenced. In its TCRdb copy, this immuneACCESS table keeps in-frame sequences only and misses some clones. Where compared with another copy, unresolved V genes explain less than half of these, and the others have no known cause. Recorded for this sample are roughly 160,000 clones; 7.5% to 9.5% of them occurred a single time. The ten largest clones capture 0.45% to 0.6% of the sample. Sequences were obtained from central memory CD4+ T cells from blood. These receptors all stem from a woman aged 18 to 35 with type 1 diabetes.

This clone was seen a handful of times. DNA for the CDR3: TGTGCCAGCAGCGAAACTTCCGGGACTGGCTCCTACGAGCAGTACTTC. This gives the protein CASSETSGTGSYEQYF. This chain links TRBV7-9 with TRBJ2-5, with D perhaps TRBD2 (6 bases). The last part of the DNA fits TRBJ2-7 better; the J call may be wrong. The CDR3 loop spans 16 amino acids. From germline, CDR1 is SEHNR and CDR2 FQNEAQ (reference sequence).

This chain links TRBV2 with TRBJ2-7, with D possibly matching TRBD1 (5 bases). The CDR3 is 12 residues long. The V end lost 7 bases, the J end lost 4 bases, and 11 bases lay between the germline ends. Germline CDR1 is SNHLY and CDR2 is FYNNEI. CDR3 bases: TGTGCCAGCACCCTTCAGGGATACGAGCAGTACTTC. This encodes CASTLQGYEQYF.

The chain has TRBV11-2 and TRBJ2-1, with no clear D. The CDR3 extends over 13 amino acids. The germline V gene has CDR1 SGHAT and CDR2 FQNNGV. The ends were cut back, 1 base at V and 6 bases at J, with 7 bases in the middle. The CDR3 DNA follows: TGTGCCAGCAGCTTAGGGGCAGGCAATGAGCAGTTCTTC. Its protein product is CASSLGAGNEQFF.

The chain carries TRBV25-1 and TRBJ2-1; TRBD2 is a possible D gene (6 bases). CDR3 length: 14 residues. In germline, CDR1 is MGHDK, CDR2 SYGVNS. Trimming stripped 6 bases from V and 4 bases from J, with 13 bases between. The CDR3 spells CASRTAGTYNEQFF. The CDR3 DNA follows: TGTGCCAGCAGGACTGCCGGGACTTACAATGAGCAGTTCTTC.

The chain links TRBV11-2 to TRBJ2-2; D might be TRBD1 (6 bases). Germline V gene data show CDR1 as SGHAT and CDR2 as FQNNGV. V was shortened by 3 bases and J by 1 base, with 9 bases between the two germline ends. The CDR3 consists of 15 residues. For the CDR3, the DNA is TGTGCCAGCAGCTTTTCACAGGGGAACACCGGGGAGCTGTTTTTT. Translated: CASSFSQGNTGELFF.

The J gene is TRBJ2-7, the V gene TRBV2; 7 bases are a match to TRBD1. The CDR3 totals 13 residues. The J segment lost 6 bases and the V segment lost 10 bases, leaving 12 bases of the junction unmatched. The germline gives CDR1 SNHLY, CDR2 FYNNEI. The CDR3 protein is CATRTGRLGEQYF. The CDR3 DNA reads as TGTGCCACCCGGACAGGACGTCTAGGCGAGCAGTACTTC.

The chain joins TRBV7-2 to TRBJ2-7; TRBD1 matches at 9 bases. V shed 5 bases and J 2 bases; nucleotides not matched to a gene: 7. The CDR3 length is 15 residues. CDR1 is SGHTA and CDR2 is FQGNSA in the germline V gene. CDR3 DNA sequence: TGTGCCAGCAGCCAAGCCGGACAGGGGACCTACGAGCAGTACTTC. It translates to CASSQAGQGTYEQYF.

This clone was detected a few times. The chain combines TRBV27 with TRBJ2-6, with unresolved D. The CDR3 length is 15 residues. Germline CDR1 MNHEY, CDR2 SMNVEV (reference sequence). Trimming stripped 5 bases from V and 4 bases from J, with 12 bases between. The CDR3 sequence is CASSANSAGANVLTF. CDR3 DNA sequence: TGTGCCAGCAGTGCAAACAGTGCCGGGGCCAACGTCCTGACTTTC.

The chain has TRBV2 and TRBJ1-2; the D gene is possibly TRBD1 (6 bases). Looked up from germline, CDR1 is SNHLY and CDR2 is FYNNEI. V was clipped by 6 bases and J by 8 bases, with 13 bases between them. The CDR3 is 12 residues long. CDR3: CASREDRHGYTF. CDR3 DNA: TGTGCCAGCAGGGAGGACAGACACGGCTACACCTTC.

This clone was recorded only once. This chain uses TRBV5-1 with TRBJ2-5, with D possibly TRBD2 on 6 matching bases. The CDR3 length is 14 residues. Per germline, CDR1 SGHRS and CDR2 YFSETQ. Trimming stripped 4 bases from V and 5 bases from J, with 15 bases between. Written as DNA, the CDR3 is TGCGCCAGCAGCCTGGACTATGCTGGGGAGACCCAGTACTTC. It encodes CASSLDYAGETQYF.

The chain uses TRBV4-3 and TRBJ2-1; the D gene is possibly TRBD2 (5 bases). Germline CDR1 is LGHNA and CDR2 is YSLEER. This CDR3 is 15 amino acids long. Trimming left V 0 bases short and J 2 bases short, with 8 bases between. The CDR3 bases are TGCGCCAGCAGCCAAGATCCGGGGACCTACAATGAGCAGTTCTTC. Amino acids: CASSQDPGTYNEQFF.

The chain links TRBV11-2 to TRBJ2-5; D call uncertain. Germline assignment: CDR1 SGHAT and CDR2 FQNNGV. V lost 5 bases to trimming and J lost 5 bases, with 12 bases between them. The CDR3 has 13 residues. CDR3 coding DNA: TGTGCCAGCAGCGTTATCTCCCGGGAGACCCAGTACTTC. It specifies CASSVISRETQYF.

This clone occurred a few times. This chain joins TRBV11-1 and TRBJ2-5; 12 bases align to TRBD2. The CDR3 is made up of 15 amino acids. Trimming at V came to 2 bases and at J to 4 bases, leaving 2 bases not matched to a gene. CDR1 and CDR2 (germline): SGHAT, FQDESV (reference sequence). The CDR3 spells CASSLLGLAGETQYF. CDR3 sequence (DNA): TGTGCCAGCAGCTTACTGGGACTAGCGGGAGAGACCCAGTACTTC.

The genes are TRBV5-4 and TRBJ2-3; 7 bases map to TRBD1. V shed 0 bases, J shed 0 bases, and the junction held 4 bases outside the gene matches. Germline V gene sequence: CDR1 SGHNT, CDR2 YYREEE (reference sequence). CDR3 length equals 16 residues. The CDR3 DNA reads as TGTGCCAGCAGCTTGGGGGGGACAGCTAGCACAGATACGCAGTATTTT. Translating it yields CASSLGGTASTDTQYF.

This clone has just a few counts. The chain is built from TRBV2 and TRBJ2-1; D gene uncertain. The CDR3 loop spans 13 amino acids. With 3 bases removed from V and 9 bases from J, the gap between germline ends came to 12 bases. Germline V gene lookup returns CDR1 SNHLY and CDR2 FYNNEI. For the CDR3, the DNA is TGTGCCAGCAGTGAGCTTACTATAGGTGAGCAGTTCTTC. It encodes CASSELTIGEQFF.

This clone was seen a few times. The V call is TRBV11-1, the J call TRBJ2-5, with 7 bases lining up with TRBD1. CDR3 length: 14 amino acids. V lost 3 bases, J lost 7 bases, and 8 bases stayed unmatched. Per germline, CDR1 SGHAT and CDR2 FQDESV (reference sequence). Here the CDR3 reads CASSLGRGTMTQYF. The CDR3 DNA reads as TGTGCCAGCAGCTTGGGCAGGGGGACAATGACCCAGTACTTC.

The chain carries TRBV20-1 and TRBJ2-1; 10 positions match TRBD1. In germline, CDR1 is DFQATT, CDR2 SNEGSKA (reference sequence). The CDR3 is 11 amino acids. The CDR3 bases are TGCAGCCGGGACAGGGGCAATGAGCAGTTCTTC. Translated, it gives CSRDRGNEQFF.

This clone showed up just a few times. The junction differs from germline at one of its ends, possibly a read error. This chain connects TRBV7-2 to TRBJ2-7; D perhaps matches TRBD2 (5 bases). CDR3 length equals 12 residues. CDR1 and CDR2 (germline): SGHTA, FQGNSA. The CDR3 is CASRYPNGVAHF. DNA for the CDR3: TGTGCCAGCAGATACCCGAACGGGGTGGCACACTTC.